This entry concerns a single TCR beta chain. Antigen specificity is unknown. Germline loops: CDR1 SGHTA, CDR2 FQGNSA. V lost 2 bases, J lost 7 bases, and 6 bases lay in between. This CDR3 comprises 12 residues. The sample belongs to a study of cytomegalovirus exposure and HLA in healthy donors. Study-wide points: The authors later linked a missense DCLRE1C variant to TCR beta V- and J-gene trimming. Earlier findings revealed that most TCR beta V segments proved productive either about 90% or about 30% of the time.

In the PCR, 60 Vbeta and 13 Jbeta primers were used. Assay: immunoSEQ multiplex PCR; the TCRdb copy retains only in-frame clones and omits some. The data contain roughly 100,000 clones, roughly three quarters of them singletons. What was sequenced was PBMCs. The receptor comes from a man in his thirties or forties in good health and CMV-seronegative. The chain combines TRBV7-2 with TRBJ2-1, with D tentatively TRBD1 (5 bases). The CDR3 loop is CASSLKGNEQFF. The CDR3 bases are TGTGCCAGCAGCTTAAAGGGGAATGAGCAGTTCTTC.